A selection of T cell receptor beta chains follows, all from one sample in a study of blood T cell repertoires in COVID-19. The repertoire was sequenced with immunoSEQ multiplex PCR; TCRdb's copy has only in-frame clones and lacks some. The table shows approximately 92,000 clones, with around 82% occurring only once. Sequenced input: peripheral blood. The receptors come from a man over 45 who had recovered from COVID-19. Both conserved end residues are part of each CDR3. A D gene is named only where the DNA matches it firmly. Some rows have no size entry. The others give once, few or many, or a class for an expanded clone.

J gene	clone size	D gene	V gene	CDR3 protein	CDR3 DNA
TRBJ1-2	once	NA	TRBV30	CAWNRQGRYTF	TGTGCCTGGAATCGTCAGGGCCGCTACACCTTC
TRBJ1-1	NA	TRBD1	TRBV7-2	CASSLENRGGTEAFF	TGTGCCAGCAGCTTAGAAAACAGGGGGGGCACTGAAGCTTTCTTT
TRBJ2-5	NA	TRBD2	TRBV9	CASSFFPQLAGELETQYF	TGTGCCAGCAGCTTCTTCCCGCAACTAGCGGGAGAACTAGAGACCCAGTACTTC
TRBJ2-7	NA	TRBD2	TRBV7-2	CASSSNSGSSYEQYF	TGTGCCAGCAGCTCTAATAGCGGGAGCTCCTACGAGCAGTACTTC
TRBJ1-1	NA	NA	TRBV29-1	CSVGPEAFF	TGCAGCGTTGGGCCTGAAGCTTTCTTT
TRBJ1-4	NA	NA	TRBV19	CASGGRTNEKLFF	TGTGCCAGCGGGGGACGGACCAATGAAAAACTGTTTTTT
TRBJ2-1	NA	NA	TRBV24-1	CATSSTDWTRHNEQFF	TGTGCCACCAGTTCCACGGACTGGACTCGACACAATGAGCAGTTCTTC
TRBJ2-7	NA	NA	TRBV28	CASSATAYEQYF	TGTGCCAGCAGTGCGACAGCCTACGAGCAGTACTTC
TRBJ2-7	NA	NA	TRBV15	CATSRAQTKSYEQYF	TGTGCCACCAGCAGAGCACAGACTAAATCCTACGAGCAGTACTTC
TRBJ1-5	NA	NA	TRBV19	CASSETGRGGIRAQHF	TGTGCCAGTAGTGAAACAGGGCGAGGTGGTATCAGGGCCCAGCATTTT
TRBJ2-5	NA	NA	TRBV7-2	CASSWAAGEGKTQYF	TGTGCCAGCAGCTGGGCCGCAGGGGAAGGGAAGACCCAGTACTTC
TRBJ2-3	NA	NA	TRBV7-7	CASSPGAGGTDTQYF	TGTGCTAGCAGCCCCGGCGCAGGGGGGACAGATACGCAGTATTTT
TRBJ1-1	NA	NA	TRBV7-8	CASSLFGLGEAFF	TGTGCCAGCAGCTTATTCGGTCTTGGTGAAGCTTTCTTT
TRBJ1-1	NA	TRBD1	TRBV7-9	CASSVGQANTEAFF	TGTGCCAGCAGCGTGGGACAGGCGAACACTGAAGCTTTCTTT
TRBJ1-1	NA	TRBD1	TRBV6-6	CASSGTGFNTEAFF	TGTGCCAGCAGTGGGACAGGTTTTAACACTGAAGCTTTCTTT
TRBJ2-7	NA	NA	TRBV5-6	CASSGGTDRTYEQYF	TGTGCCAGCAGTGGCGGGACCGACCGGACCTACGAGCAGTACTTC
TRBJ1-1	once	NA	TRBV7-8	CASSLAPSGGQGRDTEAFF	TGTGCCAGCAGCTTAGCCCCGTCTGGTGGGCAGGGGAGGGACACTGAAGCTTTCTTT